This T cell receptor beta chain was found in a study of post-analysis software for immune sequencing data. Study-wide context: Recorded subtypes: relapsing-remitting, secondary progressive, progressive-relapsing; some patients unannotated.

General observations from the study: The authors found that F measure strongly co-clustered same-batch samples. Patients carried roughly 5 TRBV segments more frequently than controls did, and TRBV5-6, TRBV5-1 and TRBV20-1 were among them. For normalized Chao1 diversity, multiple sclerosis patients scored significantly lower than controls did.

In this sample, this clonotype turned up a few times. Its antigen is as yet unknown. TCR beta cDNA libraries included unique molecular identifiers. T cells numbering about 0.9 to 10 million yielded cDNA molecules that totaled about 500,000. TCRdb independently ran MiXCR on the PCR reads; one entry per CDR3 protein. Among 750,000 to 900,000 distinct CDR3 sequences listed, about 43% were seen once. The germline V gene has CDR1 SGHNT and CDR2 YENEEA. CDR3 length: 15 residues. Trimming cost V 0 bases and J 0 bases, with 8 bases left between them. The rearrangement uses TRBV11-3 and TRBJ1-1; D remains unclear. This receptor was taken from a girl aged 5-17 years with multiple sclerosis. Source material: blood. The DNA for the CDR3 is TGTGCCAGCAGCTTAGAATGGCAGATGAACACTGAAGCTTTCTTT. As protein: CASSLEWQMNTEAFF.